The clone carrying this TCR beta chain appeared many times. Its target is not known. This entry comes from a study of T cell repertoires in cytomegalovirus infection. For the study at large: Both CMV infection and a matching HLA type were indicated by public TCR beta signatures. The study's findings and limits: Within the response measured ex vivo, HLA-C-restricted CMV-specific TCR beta clonotypes were dominant.

TCRdb itself ran the reads through MiXCR, one entry per CDR3 protein. The sample yields approximately 500,000 distinct CDR3 sequences, about 17% seen once. The ends were cut back, 5 bases at V and 6 bases at J, with 16 bases in the middle. The CDR3 totals 14 residues. CDR1 is SGHTA and CDR2 is FQGNSA in the germline V gene. The clonotype was recovered from a human donor in good health (CMV status not recorded). Some clones in this sample may be carry-over from other donors' samples. The specimen was CD8+ T cells from PBMCs. This chain joins TRBV7-2 and TRBJ1-2; D is ambiguous. The CDR3 spells CASSLNRVGDGYTF. CDR3 DNA sequence: TGTGCCAGCAGCCTGAATCGGGTAGGCGATGGCTACACCTTC.